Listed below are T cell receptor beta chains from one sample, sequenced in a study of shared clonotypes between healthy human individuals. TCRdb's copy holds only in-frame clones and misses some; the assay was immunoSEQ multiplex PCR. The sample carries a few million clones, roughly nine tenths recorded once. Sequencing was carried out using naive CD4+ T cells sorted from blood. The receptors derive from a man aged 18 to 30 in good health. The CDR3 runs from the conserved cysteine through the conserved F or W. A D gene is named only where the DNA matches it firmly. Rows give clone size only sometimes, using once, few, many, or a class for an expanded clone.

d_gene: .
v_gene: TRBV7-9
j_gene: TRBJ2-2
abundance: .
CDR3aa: CASSLEIEGAGELFF
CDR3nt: TGTGCCAGCAGCTTAGAAATTGAGGGAGCCGGGGAGCTGTTTTTT

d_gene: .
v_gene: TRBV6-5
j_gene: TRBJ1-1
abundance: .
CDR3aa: CASSYAGITEAFF
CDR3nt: TGTGCCAGCAGTTACGCGGGGATCACTGAAGCTTTCTTT

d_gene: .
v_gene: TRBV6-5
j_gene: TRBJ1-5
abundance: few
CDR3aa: CASGPTEASNQPQHF
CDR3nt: TGTGCCAGCGGCCCGACAGAGGCTAGCAATCAGCCCCAGCATTTT

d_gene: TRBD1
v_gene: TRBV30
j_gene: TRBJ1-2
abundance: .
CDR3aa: CAWNTGVGQYGYTF
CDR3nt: TGTGCCTGGAATACAGGGGTTGGCCAGTATGGCTACACCTTC

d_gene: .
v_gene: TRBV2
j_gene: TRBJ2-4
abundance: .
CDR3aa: CASSEGSAVNIQYF
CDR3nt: TGTGCCAGCAGTGAAGGGTCCGCGGTAAACATTCAGTACTTC

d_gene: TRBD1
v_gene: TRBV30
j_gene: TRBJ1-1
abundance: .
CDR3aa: CAWSVYRTGRNTEAFF
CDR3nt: TGTGCCTGGAGTGTATACAGGACAGGAAGAAACACTGAAGCTTTCTTT

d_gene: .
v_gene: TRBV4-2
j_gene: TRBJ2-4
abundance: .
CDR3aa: CASSQDPQGPLNIQYF
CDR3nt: TGTGCCAGCAGCCAAGATCCCCAAGGCCCTCTAAACATTCAGTACTTC

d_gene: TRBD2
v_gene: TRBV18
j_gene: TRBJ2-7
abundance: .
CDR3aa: CASSPLLAGGTYEQYF
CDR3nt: TGTGCCAGCTCACCACTCTTAGCGGGAGGAACTTACGAGCAGTACTTC

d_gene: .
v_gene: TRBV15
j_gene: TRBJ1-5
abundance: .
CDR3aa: CATSRSVLDVSNQPQHF
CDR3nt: TGTGCCACCAGCAGATCGGTATTGGACGTTAGCAATCAGCCCCAGCATTTT

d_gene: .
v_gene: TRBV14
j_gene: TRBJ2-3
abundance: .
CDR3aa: CASSQVDPLPKDTQYF
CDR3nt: TGTGCCAGCAGCCAAGTAGACCCTCTGCCCAAAGATACGCAGTATTTT

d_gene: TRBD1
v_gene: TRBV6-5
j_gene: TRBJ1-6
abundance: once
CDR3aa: CASRPGQVDNSPLHF
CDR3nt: TGTGCCAGCAGGCCGGGACAGGTCGATAATTCACCCCTCCACTTT

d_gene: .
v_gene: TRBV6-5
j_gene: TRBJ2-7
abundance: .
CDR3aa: CASTSRPPERYEQYF
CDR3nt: TGTGCCAGCACCTCCCGGCCGCCAGAGCGGTACGAGCAGTACTTC

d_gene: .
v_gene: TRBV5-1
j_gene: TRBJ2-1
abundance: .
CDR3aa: CASSQTFRSPYNEQFF
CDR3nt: TGCGCCAGCAGCCAAACTTTCCGCTCTCCTTACAATGAGCAGTTCTTC

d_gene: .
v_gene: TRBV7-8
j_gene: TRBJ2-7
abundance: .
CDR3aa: CASSLLLGAVGEQYF
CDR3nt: TGTGCCAGCAGCTTACTATTGGGGGCTGTCGGAGAGCAGTACTTC

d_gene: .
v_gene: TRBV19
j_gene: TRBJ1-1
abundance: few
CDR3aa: CASQSWGDPEAFF
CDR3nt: TGTGCCAGTCAATCTTGGGGCGATCCGGAAGCTTTCTTT

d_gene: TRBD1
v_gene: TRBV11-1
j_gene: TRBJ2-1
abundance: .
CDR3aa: CASSAQQGLIANEQFF
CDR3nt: TGTGCCAGCAGCGCACAACAGGGGTTAATCGCGAATGAGCAGTTCTTC

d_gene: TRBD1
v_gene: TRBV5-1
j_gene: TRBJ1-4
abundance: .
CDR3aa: CASSSDLGQGGEKLFF
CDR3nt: TGCGCCAGCAGCTCCGATTTGGGACAGGGAGGTGAAAAACTGTTTTTT

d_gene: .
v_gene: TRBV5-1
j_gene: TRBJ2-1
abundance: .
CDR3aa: CASSLDRRERQFF
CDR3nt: TGCGCCAGCAGCTTGGATAGGCGCGAGCGGCAGTTCTTC

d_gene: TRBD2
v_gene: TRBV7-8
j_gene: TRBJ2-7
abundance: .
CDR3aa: CASSLVHMAGATYEQYF
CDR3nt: TGTGCCAGCAGCTTAGTTCATATGGCGGGAGCAACCTACGAGCAGTACTTC

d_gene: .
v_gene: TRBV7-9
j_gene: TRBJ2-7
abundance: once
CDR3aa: CASSLTGWSYEQYF
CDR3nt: TGTGCCAGCAGCTTAACAGGGTGGTCCTACGAGCAGTACTTC

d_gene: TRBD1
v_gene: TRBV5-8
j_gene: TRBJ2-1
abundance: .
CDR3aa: CASSRDRDRFTQFF
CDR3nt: TGTGCCAGCAGTCGGGACCGGGACAGATTTACGCAGTTCTTC

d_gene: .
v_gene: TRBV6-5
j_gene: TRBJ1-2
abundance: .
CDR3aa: CASRPNRVIGYGYTF
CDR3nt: TGTGCCAGCAGACCAAACAGGGTGATAGGGTATGGCTACACCTTC

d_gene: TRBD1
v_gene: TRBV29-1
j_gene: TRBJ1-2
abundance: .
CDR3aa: CSATRTGLDGYTF
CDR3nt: TGCAGCGCAACACGGACAGGTCTCGATGGCTACACCTTC

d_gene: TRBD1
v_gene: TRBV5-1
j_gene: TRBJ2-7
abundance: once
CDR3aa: CASSSAGTGGSGEQYF
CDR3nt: TGCGCCAGCAGCTCTGCCGGGACAGGGGGAAGCGGCGAGCAGTACTTC

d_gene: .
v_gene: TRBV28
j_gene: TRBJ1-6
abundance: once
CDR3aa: CASSALFGAYNSPLHF
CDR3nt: TGTGCCAGCAGTGCACTCTTTGGGGCCTATAATTCACCCCTCCACTTT

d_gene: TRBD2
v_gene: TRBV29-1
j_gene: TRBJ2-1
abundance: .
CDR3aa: CSDTSGRRDEQFF
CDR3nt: TGCAGCGATACTAGCGGCCGACGCGATGAGCAGTTCTTC

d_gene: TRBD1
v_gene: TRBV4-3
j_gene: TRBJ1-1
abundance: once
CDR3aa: CASSHLTGAEAFF
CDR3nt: TGCGCCAGCAGCCACCTGACAGGGGCTGAAGCTTTCTTT

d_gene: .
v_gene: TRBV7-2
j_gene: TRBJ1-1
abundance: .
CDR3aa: CASSPPGGRGNTEAFF
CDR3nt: TGTGCCAGCAGCCCCCCCGGGGGCAGGGGGAACACTGAAGCTTTCTTT

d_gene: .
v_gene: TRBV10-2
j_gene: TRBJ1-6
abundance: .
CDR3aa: CASSDRPGSSYNSPLHF
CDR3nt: TGCGCCAGCAGTGATCGGCCGGGGAGCTCCTATAATTCACCCCTCCACTTT

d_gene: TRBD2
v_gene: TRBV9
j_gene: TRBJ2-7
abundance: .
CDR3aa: CASSAGSGRAYEQYF
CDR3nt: TGTGCCAGCAGCGCCGGGAGCGGGAGGGCCTACGAGCAGTACTTC

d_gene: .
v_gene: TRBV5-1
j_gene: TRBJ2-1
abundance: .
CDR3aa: CASSPLGGSYNEQFF
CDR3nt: TGCGCCAGCAGCCCCCTAGGGGGCTCCTACAATGAGCAGTTCTTC

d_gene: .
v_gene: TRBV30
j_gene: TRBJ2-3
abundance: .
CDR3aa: CAWSPGTFTDTQYF
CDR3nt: TGTGCCTGGAGTCCCGGGACATTCACAGATACGCAGTATTTT

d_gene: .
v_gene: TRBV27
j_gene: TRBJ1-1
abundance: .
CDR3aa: CASSLGQGRSEAFF
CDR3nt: TGTGCCAGCAGTTTAGGTCAGGGTAGGTCTGAAGCTTTCTTT

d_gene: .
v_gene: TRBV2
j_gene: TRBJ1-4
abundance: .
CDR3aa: CASSDGRGDEKLFF
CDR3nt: TGTGCCAGCAGTGATGGCAGGGGCGATGAAAAACTGTTTTTT

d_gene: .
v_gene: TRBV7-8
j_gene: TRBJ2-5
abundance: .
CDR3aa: CASSYLQTQYF
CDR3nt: TGTGCCAGCAGCTATCTCCAGACCCAGTACTTC

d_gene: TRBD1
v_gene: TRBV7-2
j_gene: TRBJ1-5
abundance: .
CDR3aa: CASSLAHGTVSNQPQHF
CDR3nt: TGTGCCAGCAGCTTAGCCCATGGGACAGTTAGCAATCAGCCCCAGCATTTT

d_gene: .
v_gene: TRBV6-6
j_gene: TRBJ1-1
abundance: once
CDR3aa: CASSYSLDSAEAFF
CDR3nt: TGTGCCAGCAGTTACTCCCTTGATTCGGCTGAAGCTTTCTTT

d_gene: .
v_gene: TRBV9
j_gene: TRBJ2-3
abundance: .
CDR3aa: CASSVPGGPEYF
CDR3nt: TGTGCCAGCAGCGTACCCGGGGGCCCGGAGTATTTT

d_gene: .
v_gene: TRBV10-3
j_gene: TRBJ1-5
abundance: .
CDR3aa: CAISANQGGNQPQHF
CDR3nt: TGTGCCATCAGTGCAAATCAGGGAGGCAATCAGCCCCAGCATTTT

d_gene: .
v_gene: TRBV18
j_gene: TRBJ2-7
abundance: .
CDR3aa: CASSPGGYEQYF
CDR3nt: TGTGCCAGCTCACCTGGCGGCTACGAGCAGTACTTC

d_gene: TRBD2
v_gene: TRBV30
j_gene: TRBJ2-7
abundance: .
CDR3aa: CAWISGRAYEQYF
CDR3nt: TGTGCCTGGATTAGCGGGAGAGCCTACGAGCAGTACTTC

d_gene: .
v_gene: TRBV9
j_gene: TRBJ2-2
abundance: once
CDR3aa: CASSVAAANTGELFF
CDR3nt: TGTGCCAGCAGCGTAGCGGCAGCGAACACCGGGGAGCTGTTTTTT

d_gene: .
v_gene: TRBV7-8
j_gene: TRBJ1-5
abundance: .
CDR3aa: CASSPALVGRSNQPQHF
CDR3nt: TGTGCCAGCAGCCCGGCCCTGGTGGGAAGGAGCAATCAGCCCCAGCATTTT

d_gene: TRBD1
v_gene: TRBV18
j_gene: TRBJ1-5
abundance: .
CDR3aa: CASSRIPGQGYGNQPQHF
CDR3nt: TGTGCCAGCTCACGAATCCCGGGACAGGGGTATGGCAATCAGCCCCAGCATTTT

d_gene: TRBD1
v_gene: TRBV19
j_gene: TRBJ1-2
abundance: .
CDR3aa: CASSVAGTGGAAGYTF
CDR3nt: TGTGCCAGTAGTGTCGCCGGGACAGGGGGCGCGGCTGGCTACACCTTC

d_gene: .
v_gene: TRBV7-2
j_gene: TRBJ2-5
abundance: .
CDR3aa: CASSLQGKGVETQYF
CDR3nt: TGTGCCAGCAGCTTGCAGGGGAAGGGAGTAGAGACCCAGTACTTC

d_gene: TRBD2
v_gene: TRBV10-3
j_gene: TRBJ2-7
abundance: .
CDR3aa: CAISYSSGRTIGQYF
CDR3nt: TGTGCCATCAGTTATTCTAGCGGGAGGACGATTGGGCAGTACTTC

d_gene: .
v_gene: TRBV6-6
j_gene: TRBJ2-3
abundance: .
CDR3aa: CASKGDTDTQYF
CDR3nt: TGTGCCAGCAAGGGAGACACAGATACGCAGTATTTT

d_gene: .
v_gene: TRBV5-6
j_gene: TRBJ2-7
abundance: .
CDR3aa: CASRNGPGFSSYEQYF
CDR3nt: TGTGCCAGCAGGAACGGGCCCGGTTTTAGCTCCTACGAGCAGTACTTC

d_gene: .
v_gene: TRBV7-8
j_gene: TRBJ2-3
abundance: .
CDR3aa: CASSPTGTSTDTQYF
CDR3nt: TGTGCCAGCTCCCCTACGGGCACTAGCACAGATACGCAGTATTTT

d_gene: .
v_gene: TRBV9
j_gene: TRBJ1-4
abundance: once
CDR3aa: CASSKDPREKLFF
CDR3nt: TGTGCCAGCAGCAAAGACCCGCGGGAAAAACTGTTTTTT

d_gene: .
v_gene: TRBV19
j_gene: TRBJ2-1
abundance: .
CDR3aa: CASRQASTYNEQFF
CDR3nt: TGTGCCAGTAGACAGGCCTCTACCTACAATGAGCAGTTCTTC

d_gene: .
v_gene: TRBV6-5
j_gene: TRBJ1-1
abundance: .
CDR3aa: CASSAQGPTFF
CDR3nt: TGTGCCAGCAGTGCACAGGGCCCAACTTTCTTT

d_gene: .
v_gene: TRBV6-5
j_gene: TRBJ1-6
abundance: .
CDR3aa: CASRGEVNSPLHF
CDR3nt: TGTGCCAGCCGGGGAGAGGTCAATTCACCCCTCCACTTT